This TCR beta chain was captured in a study of blood T cells in healthy people across ages. This clonotype was picked up a small number of times. Next came a second PCR, run for roughly 7 to 12 cycles, which used a sample-barcoded 5' primer along with a J-beta primer mix. TCRdb fed the 5' RACE reads into MiXCR, producing one record per CDR3 protein. The sample carries 800,000 to 1,000,000 distinct CDR3 sequences, around 48% recorded once. This CDR3 is 16 amino acids long. CDR1 is DFQATT and CDR2 is SNEGSKA in the germline V gene (reference sequence). Trimming left V 3 bases short and J 4 bases short, with 19 bases between.

This sequence was found in a man under 40 in good health. Sequenced material: blood. The chain has TRBV20-1 and TRBJ2-4; TRBD1 might be the D (6 bases). The CDR3 DNA is TGCAGTGCTAGCATGTACGAGGGGGTCCCTAAAAACATTCAGTACTTC. It translates to CSASMYEGVPKNIQYF.